Each of the 12 T cell receptor beta chains below was sequenced from the same sample in a study of OX40 agonist ivuxolimab in advanced cancers. Profiled with immunoSEQ multiplex PCR; TCRdb holds only in-frame clones, not every one. The table has 11,000 to 15,000 clones, more than 85% seen once; the top ten hold about 68%. The sequencing here drew on CD4+ or CD8+ T cells sorted from blood, taken in a trial of the OX40 agonist ivuxolimab. Every receptor here comes from an adult with an advanced solid tumor such as melanoma, head and neck, liver or kidney cancer.

In nucleotides, the CDR3 is TGTGCCAGCAGCAACACAAGTTCTGGAAACACCATATATTTT. Its protein product is CASSNTSSGNTIYF. The J gene is TRBJ1-3, the V gene TRBV4-2; D gene ambiguous. The CDR3 spans 14 residues. Germline CDR1 is LGHNA and CDR2 is YNFKEQ. V was pared by 5 bases and J by 1 base, with 9 bases between.

The J gene is TRBJ2-7, the V gene TRBV7-9; D call uncertain. This CDR3 comprises 14 residues. Germline V gene data show CDR1 as SEHNR and CDR2 as FQNEAQ (reference sequence). The V end lost 1 base, the J end lost 3 bases, and 10 bases lay between the germline ends. CDR3 nucleotide sequence: TGTGCCAGCAGCTTAGGGGTCAGTCACTACGAGCAGTACTTC. Translated, it gives CASSLGVSHYEQYF.

This chain links TRBV2 with TRBJ1-4; D not resolved. Trimming removed 1 base at V and 7 bases at J, with 1 base between. Germline CDR1 SNHLY, CDR2 FYNNEI. The CDR3 has 11 residues. The CDR3 loop is CASSEGEKLFF. CDR3 bases: TGTGCCAGCAGTGAAGGTGAAAAACTGTTTTTT.

This chain connects TRBV9 to TRBJ2-5; 14 nucleotides match TRBD2. Germline CDR1 is SGDLS and CDR2 is YYNGEE. V was clipped by 0 bases and J by 4 bases; unmatched bases: 5. The CDR3 has 17 residues. The CDR3 sequence is CASSVEGGLAGAETQYF. The CDR3 bases are TGTGCCAGCAGCGTAGAGGGGGGACTAGCGGGAGCAGAGACCCAGTACTTC.

The CDR3 sequence: CASSQAFGQVTYEQYF. CDR3 nucleotide sequence: TGCGCCAGCAGCCAAGCATTCGGACAGGTTACTTACGAGCAGTACTTC. The gene calls are TRBV4-3 and TRBJ2-7; 7 bases match TRBD1. CDR1 is LGHNA and CDR2 is YSLEER in the germline V gene. This CDR3 comprises 16 residues. V gave up 1 base and J gave up 4 bases; unmatched junction bases: 10.

The V call is TRBV9, the J call TRBJ2-2, with D tentatively TRBD1 (6 bases). Germline values: CDR1 SGDLS, CDR2 YYNGEE. The CDR3 extends over 15 amino acids. With 1 base removed from V and 2 bases from J, the gap between germline ends came to 9 bases. CDR3 sequence: CASSVRDINTGELFF. CDR3 DNA sequence: TGTGCCAGCAGCGTACGGGACATTAACACCGGGGAGCTGTTTTTT.

This clone occurred a few times. The rearrangement joins TRBV4-1 to TRBJ1-5; D uncertain. V lost 5 bases to trimming and J lost 0 bases, with 11 bases between them. This CDR3 has 15 amino acids. Per germline, CDR1 MGHRA and CDR2 YSYEKL. The CDR3 region is CASSTERVSNQPQHF. In DNA, the CDR3 is TGCGCCAGCAGCACGGAAAGGGTTAGCAATCAGCCCCAGCATTTT.

This CDR3 is CASSQDGGGSYNEQFF. The DNA for the CDR3 is TGCGCCAGCAGCCAGGATGGGGGAGGGAGTTACAATGAGCAGTTCTTC. The chain has TRBV4-3 and TRBJ2-1; 7 bases line up with TRBD2. This CDR3 comprises 16 residues. V lost 3 bases to trimming and J lost 4 bases; unmatched junction nucleotides: 9. Germline V gene lookup returns CDR1 LGHNA and CDR2 YSLEER.

In this sample, this clone turned up a few times. This chain links TRBV5-6 with TRBJ2-6; weak D call: TRBD2 (5 bases). The CDR3 contains 16 residues. V lost 0 bases and J 2 bases, leaving 9 bases between the germline ends. CDR1 is SGHDT, CDR2 YYEEEE, per germline. In DNA form, the CDR3 reads TGTGCCAGCAGCTTGGAGGGAGCGGCTGGGGCCAACGTCCTGACTTTC. Translating gives CASSLEGAAGANVLTF.

This clone was recorded once. This chain links TRBV9 with TRBJ1-3, with a tentative D call TRBD1 (6 bases). The CDR3 totals 17 residues. V lost 3 bases, J lost 0 bases, and 16 bases lay in between. Germline assignment: CDR1 SGDLS and CDR2 YYNGEE. DNA for the CDR3: TGTGCCAGCAGCGACCCAATTGACAGGCTCTCTGGAAACACCATATATTTT. Its translation: CASSDPIDRLSGNTIYF. Drawing the rest from reference TRBV9 and TRBJ1-3, the complete variable domain is DSGVTQTPKHLITATGQRVTLRCSPRSGDLSVYWYQQSLDQGLQFLIQYYNGEERAKGNILERFSAQQFPDLHSELNLSSLELGDSALYFCASSDPIDRLSGNTIYFGEGSWLTVV.

This chain uses TRBV9 with TRBJ2-1, with D possibly matching TRBD2 (6 bases). CDR1 SGDLS and CDR2 YYNGEE come from the germline V gene. The V end was cut by 0 bases, the J end by 10 bases, with 20 bases between. The CDR3 has 16 amino acids. The CDR3 sequence is CASSVATRLGVEEQFF. The CDR3 DNA is TGTGCCAGCAGCGTAGCTACGAGACTAGGGGTTGAGGAGCAGTTCTTC.

The genes are TRBV10-1 and TRBJ2-2, with D possibly being TRBD1 or TRBD2 (5 bases each). Trimming pared 7 bases from V and 3 bases from J, leaving 6 bases between. In germline, CDR1 is WNHNN, CDR2 SYGVQD (reference sequence). The CDR3 extends over 12 amino acids. Written as DNA, the CDR3 is TGCGCCAGCATGGGGGACACCGGGGAGCTGTTTTTT. It translates to CASMGDTGELFF.